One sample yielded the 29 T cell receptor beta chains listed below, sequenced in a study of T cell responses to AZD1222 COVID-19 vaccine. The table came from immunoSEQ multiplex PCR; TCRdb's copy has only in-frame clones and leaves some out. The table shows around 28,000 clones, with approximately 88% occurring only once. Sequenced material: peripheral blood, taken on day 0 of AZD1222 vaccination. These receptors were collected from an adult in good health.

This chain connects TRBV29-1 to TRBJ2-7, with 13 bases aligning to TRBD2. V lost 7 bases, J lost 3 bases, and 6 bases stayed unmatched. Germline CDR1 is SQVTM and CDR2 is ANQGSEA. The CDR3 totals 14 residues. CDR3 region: CSARLAGGHYEQYF. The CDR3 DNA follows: TGCAGCGCTCGACTAGCGGGGGGCCACTACGAGCAGTACTTC.

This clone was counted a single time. CDR3 protein: CASSLGKGMGYEQYF. CDR3 DNA: TGTGCCAGCAGCTTGGGAAAGGGGATGGGCTACGAGCAGTACTTC. V gene TRBV5-8 combines with J gene TRBJ2-7; tentative D call: TRBD1 (5 bases). Germline V CDR1 and CDR2: SGHTS, YDEGEE. V was cut by 0 bases and J by 3 bases, with 13 bases left in between. This CDR3 is built from 15 residues.

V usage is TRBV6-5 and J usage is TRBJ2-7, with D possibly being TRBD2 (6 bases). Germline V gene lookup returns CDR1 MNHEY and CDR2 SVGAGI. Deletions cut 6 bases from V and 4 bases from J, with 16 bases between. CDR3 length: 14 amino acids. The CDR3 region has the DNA TGTGCCAGCAGGGCTGGGAAGGGGAGGTACGAGCAGTACTTC. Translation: CASRAGKGRYEQYF.

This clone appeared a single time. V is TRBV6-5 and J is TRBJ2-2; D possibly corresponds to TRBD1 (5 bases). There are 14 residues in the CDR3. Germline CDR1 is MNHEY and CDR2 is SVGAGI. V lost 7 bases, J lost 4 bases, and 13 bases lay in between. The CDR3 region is CASTKTVPTGELFF. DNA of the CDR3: TGTGCCAGCACAAAGACAGTCCCCACCGGGGAGCTGTTTTTT.

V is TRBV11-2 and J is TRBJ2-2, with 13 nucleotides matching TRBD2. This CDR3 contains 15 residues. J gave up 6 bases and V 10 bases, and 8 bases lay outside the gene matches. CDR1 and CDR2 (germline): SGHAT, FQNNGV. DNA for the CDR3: TGTGCCACCGGACTAGCGGGAGTCGTGGCCGGGGAGCTGTTTTTT. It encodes CATGLAGVVAGELFF.

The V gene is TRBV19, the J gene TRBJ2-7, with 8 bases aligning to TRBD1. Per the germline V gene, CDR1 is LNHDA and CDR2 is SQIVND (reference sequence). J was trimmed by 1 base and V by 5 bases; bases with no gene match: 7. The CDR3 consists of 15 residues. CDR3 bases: TGTGCCAGTAGTTCCCAGGGGGCGGCATCCTACGAGCAGTACTTC. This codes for CASSSQGAASYEQYF.

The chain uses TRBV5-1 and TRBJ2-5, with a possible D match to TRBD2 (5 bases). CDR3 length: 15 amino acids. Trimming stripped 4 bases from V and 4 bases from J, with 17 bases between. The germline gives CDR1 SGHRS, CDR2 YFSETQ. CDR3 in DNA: TGCGCCAGCAGCAACCTGGTGGGAGCAGGAGAGACCCAGTACTTC. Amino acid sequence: CASSNLVGAGETQYF. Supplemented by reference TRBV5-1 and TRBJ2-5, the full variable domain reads KAGVTQTPRYLIKTRGQQVTLSCSPISGHRSVSWYQQTPGQGLQFLFEYFSETQRNKGNFPGRFSGRQFSNSRSEMNVSTLELGDSALYLCASSNLVGAGETQYFGPGTRLLVL.

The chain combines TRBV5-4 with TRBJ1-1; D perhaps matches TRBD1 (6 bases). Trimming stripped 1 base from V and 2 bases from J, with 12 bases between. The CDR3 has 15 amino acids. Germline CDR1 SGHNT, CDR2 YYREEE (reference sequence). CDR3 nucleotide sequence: TGTGCCAGCAGCTTGTTGCCGGGACATAACACTGAAGCTTTCTTT. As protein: CASSLLPGHNTEAFF.

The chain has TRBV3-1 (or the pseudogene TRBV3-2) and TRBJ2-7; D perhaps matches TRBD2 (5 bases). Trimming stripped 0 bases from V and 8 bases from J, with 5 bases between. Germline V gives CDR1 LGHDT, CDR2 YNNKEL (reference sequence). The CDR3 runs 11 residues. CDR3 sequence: CASSQDGKQYF. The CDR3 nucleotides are TGTGCCAGCAGCCAAGACGGGAAGCAGTACTTC.

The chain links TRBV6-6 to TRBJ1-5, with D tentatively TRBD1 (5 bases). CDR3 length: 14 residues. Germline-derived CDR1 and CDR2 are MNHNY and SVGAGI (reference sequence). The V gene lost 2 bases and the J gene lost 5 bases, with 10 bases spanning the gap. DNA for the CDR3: TGTGCCAGCAGTTACCGGGACGGTGATCAGCCCCAGCATTTT. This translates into CASSYRDGDQPQHF.

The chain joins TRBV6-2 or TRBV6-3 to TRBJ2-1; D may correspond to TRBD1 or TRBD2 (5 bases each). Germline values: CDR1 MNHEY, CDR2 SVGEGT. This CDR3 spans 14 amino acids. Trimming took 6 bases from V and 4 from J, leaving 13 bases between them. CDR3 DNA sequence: TGTGCCAGCAGCGCCGGGGCCTATTACAATGAGCAGTTCTTC. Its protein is CASSAGAYYNEQFF.

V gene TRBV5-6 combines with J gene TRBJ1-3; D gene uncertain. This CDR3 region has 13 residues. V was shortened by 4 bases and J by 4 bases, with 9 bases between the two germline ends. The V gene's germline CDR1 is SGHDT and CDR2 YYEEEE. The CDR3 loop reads CASSPIYGNTIYF. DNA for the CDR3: TGTGCCAGCAGCCCTATTTACGGAAACACCATATATTTT.

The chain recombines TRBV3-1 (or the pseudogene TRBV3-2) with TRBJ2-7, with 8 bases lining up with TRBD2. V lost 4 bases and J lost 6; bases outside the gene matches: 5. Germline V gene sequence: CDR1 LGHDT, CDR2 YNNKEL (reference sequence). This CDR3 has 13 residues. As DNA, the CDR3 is TGTGCCAGCAGCCGAGGCGGGGGGACCGAGCAGTACTTC. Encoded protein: CASSRGGGTEQYF.

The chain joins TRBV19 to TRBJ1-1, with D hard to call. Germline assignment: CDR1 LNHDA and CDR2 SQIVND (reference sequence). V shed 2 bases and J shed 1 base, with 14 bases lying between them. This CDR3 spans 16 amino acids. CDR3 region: CASSISSLTKNTEAFF. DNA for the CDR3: TGTGCCAGTAGTATATCCAGCCTCACAAAGAACACTGAAGCTTTCTTT.

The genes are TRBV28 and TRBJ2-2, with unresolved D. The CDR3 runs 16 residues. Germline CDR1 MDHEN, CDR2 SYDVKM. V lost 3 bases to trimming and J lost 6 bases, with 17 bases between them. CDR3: CASSFYAGVQAGELFF. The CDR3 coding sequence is TGTGCCAGCAGTTTCTATGCTGGGGTTCAAGCCGGGGAGCTGTTTTTT.

The CDR3 nucleotides read TGTGCCAGCAGCCCGCCGACTAGCGGGATCGATACGCAGTATTTT. Its protein product is CASSPPTSGIDTQYF. The chain links TRBV11-2 to TRBJ2-3, with 11 bases lining up with TRBD2. V was clipped by 5 bases and J by 6 bases; unmatched bases: 7. CDR3 length: 15 residues. Germline values: CDR1 SGHAT, CDR2 FQNNGV.

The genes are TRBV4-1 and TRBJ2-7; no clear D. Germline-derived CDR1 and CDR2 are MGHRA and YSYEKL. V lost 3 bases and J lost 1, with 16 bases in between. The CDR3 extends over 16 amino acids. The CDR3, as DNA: TGCGCCAGCAGCCAGTCCCCCCAGTCGGCTTCCTACGAGCAGTACTTC. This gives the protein CASSQSPQSASYEQYF.

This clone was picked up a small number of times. CDR3 DNA: TGTGCCAGCAGCCCCTTTCGGGAAACAGATACGCAGTATTTT. This translates into CASSPFRETDTQYF. The rearrangement links TRBV3-1 (or the pseudogene TRBV3-2) to TRBJ2-3, with D perhaps TRBD2 (5 bases). The ends were cut back, 4 bases at V and 3 bases at J, with 11 bases in the middle. Per germline, CDR1 LGHDT and CDR2 YNNKEL (reference sequence). The CDR3 spans 14 residues.

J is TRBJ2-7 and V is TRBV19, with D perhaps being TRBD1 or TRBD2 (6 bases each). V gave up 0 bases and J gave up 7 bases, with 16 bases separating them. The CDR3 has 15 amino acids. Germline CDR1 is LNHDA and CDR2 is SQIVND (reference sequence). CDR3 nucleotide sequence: TGTGCCAGTAGTATAGATCCGGGGGCCGGAGTGGAGCAGTACTTC. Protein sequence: CASSIDPGAGVEQYF.

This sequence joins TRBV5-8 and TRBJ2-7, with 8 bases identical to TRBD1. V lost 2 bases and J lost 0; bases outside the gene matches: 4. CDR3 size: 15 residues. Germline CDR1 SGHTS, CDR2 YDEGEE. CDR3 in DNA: TGTGCCAGCAGCTTCCCCGGGACAGGCTCCTACGAGCAGTACTTC. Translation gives CASSFPGTGSYEQYF.

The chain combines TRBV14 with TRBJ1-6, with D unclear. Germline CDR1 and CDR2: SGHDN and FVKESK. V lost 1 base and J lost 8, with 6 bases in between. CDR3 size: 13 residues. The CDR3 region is CASSQGWDSPLHF. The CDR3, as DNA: TGTGCCAGCAGCCAAGGTTGGGATTCACCCCTCCACTTT.

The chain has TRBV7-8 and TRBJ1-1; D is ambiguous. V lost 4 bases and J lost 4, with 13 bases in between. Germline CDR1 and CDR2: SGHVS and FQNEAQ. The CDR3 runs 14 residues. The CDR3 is CASSSTGRATEAFF. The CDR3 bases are TGTGCCAGCAGCTCCACCGGGAGGGCCACTGAAGCTTTCTTT.

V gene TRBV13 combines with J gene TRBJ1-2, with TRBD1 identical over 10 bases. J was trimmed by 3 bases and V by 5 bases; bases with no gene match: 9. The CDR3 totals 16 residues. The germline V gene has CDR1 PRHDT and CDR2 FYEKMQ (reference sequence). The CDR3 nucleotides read TGTGCCAGCAGCGGGACAGGGGCTACGGGGGACTATGGCTACACCTTC. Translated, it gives CASSGTGATGDYGYTF.

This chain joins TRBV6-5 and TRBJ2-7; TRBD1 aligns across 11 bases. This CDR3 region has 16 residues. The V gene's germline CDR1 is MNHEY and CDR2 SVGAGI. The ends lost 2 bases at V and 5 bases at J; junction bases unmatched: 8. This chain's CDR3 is CASSYDTGQGAHEQYF. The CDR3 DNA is TGTGCCAGCAGTTACGACACAGGACAGGGGGCACACGAGCAGTACTTC.

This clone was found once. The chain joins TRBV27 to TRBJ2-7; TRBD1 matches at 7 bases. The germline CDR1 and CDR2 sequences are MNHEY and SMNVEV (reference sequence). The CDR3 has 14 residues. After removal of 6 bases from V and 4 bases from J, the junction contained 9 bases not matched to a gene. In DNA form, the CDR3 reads TGTGCCAGCAGCCGACAGGGATCGCTGTACGAGCAGTACTTC. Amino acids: CASSRQGSLYEQYF.

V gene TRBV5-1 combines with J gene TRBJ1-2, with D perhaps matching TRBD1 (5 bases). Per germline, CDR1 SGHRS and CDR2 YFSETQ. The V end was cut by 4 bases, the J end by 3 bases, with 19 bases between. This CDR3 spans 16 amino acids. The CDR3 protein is CASSALGGPNHYGYTF. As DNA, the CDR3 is TGCGCCAGCAGCGCCCTCGGGGGACCGAATCACTATGGCTACACCTTC. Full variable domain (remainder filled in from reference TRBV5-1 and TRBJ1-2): KAGVTQTPRYLIKTRGQQVTLSCSPISGHRSVSWYQQTPGQGLQFLFEYFSETQRNKGNFPGRFSGRQFSNSRSEMNVSTLELGDSALYLCASSALGGPNHYGYTFGSGTRLTVV.

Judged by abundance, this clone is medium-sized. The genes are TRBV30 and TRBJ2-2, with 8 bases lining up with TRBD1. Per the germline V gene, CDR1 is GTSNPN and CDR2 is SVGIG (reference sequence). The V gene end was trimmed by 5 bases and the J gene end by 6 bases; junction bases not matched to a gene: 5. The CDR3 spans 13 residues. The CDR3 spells CAWGTGLAGELFF. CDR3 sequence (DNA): TGTGCCTGGGGGACAGGTTTGGCCGGGGAGCTGTTTTTT.

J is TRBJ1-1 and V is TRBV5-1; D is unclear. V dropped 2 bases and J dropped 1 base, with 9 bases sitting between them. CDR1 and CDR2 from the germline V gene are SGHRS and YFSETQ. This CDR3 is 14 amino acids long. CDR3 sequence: CASSFVLGNTEAFF. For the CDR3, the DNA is TGCGCCAGCAGCTTTGTTCTGGGGAACACTGAAGCTTTCTTT. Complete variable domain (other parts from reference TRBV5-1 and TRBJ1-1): KAGVTQTPRYLIKTRGQQVTLSCSPISGHRSVSWYQQTPGQGLQFLFEYFSETQRNKGNFPGRFSGRQFSNSRSEMNVSTLELGDSALYLCASSFVLGNTEAFFGQGTRLTVV.

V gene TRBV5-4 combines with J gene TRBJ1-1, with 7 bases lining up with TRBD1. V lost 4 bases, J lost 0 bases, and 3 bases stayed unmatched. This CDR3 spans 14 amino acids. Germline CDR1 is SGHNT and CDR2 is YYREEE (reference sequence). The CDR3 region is CASSLTGLNTEAFF. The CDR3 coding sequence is TGTGCCAGCAGCCTGACAGGGCTGAACACTGAAGCTTTCTTT.